Listed here are 20 T cell receptor beta chains from one sample, sequenced in a study of technical replicates of blood from a handful of donors. The assay was immunoSEQ multiplex PCR, and TCRdb's table has in-frame clones only and misses some. Among approximately 50,000 clones listed, around 94% were seen once. Source material: T cells isolated from PBMCs. The origin of the receptors is a human donor in good health.

The CDR3 DNA reads TGTGCCAGCAGCTTGCCTGACAGGGTTCATGGCTACACCTTC. This sequence encodes CASSLPDRVHGYTF. This chain uses TRBV5-6 with TRBJ1-2; 7 bases align to TRBD1. This CDR3 contains 14 residues. V trimming: 1 base; J trimming: 6 bases; junction bases outside the gene matches: 6. Germline CDR1 reads SGHDT; CDR2 reads YYEEEE.

The chain is built from TRBV5-4 and TRBJ1-3; the match to TRBD1 covers 8 bases. The CDR3 has 15 amino acids. Losses at the gene ends were 1 base for V and 0 bases for J; bases not matched to a gene: 0. In germline, CDR1 is SGHNT, CDR2 YYREEE (reference sequence). CDR3 in amino acids: CASSLTGGSGNTIYF. In DNA form, the CDR3 reads TGTGCCAGCAGCTTGACAGGGGGCTCTGGAAACACCATATATTTT.

This sequence joins TRBV18 and TRBJ1-5; TRBD1 is a possible D gene (5 bases). The length of the CDR3 is 13 residues. Germline V CDR1 and CDR2: KGHSH, LQKENI. V gave up 4 bases and J gave up 4 bases, with 8 bases separating them. CDR3: CASSHRNNQPQHF. The CDR3 DNA follows: TGTGCCAGCTCACACAGGAATAATCAGCCCCAGCATTTT.

This chain joins TRBV5-4 and TRBJ2-3, with 9 positions matching TRBD1. V shed 2 bases, J shed 3 bases, and the junction held 4 bases outside the gene matches. Germline loops: CDR1 SGHNT, CDR2 YYREEE (reference sequence). The CDR3 has 15 amino acids. This CDR3 is CASSLDRGRTDTQYF. DNA for the CDR3: TGTGCCAGCAGCTTAGACAGGGGGAGGACAGATACGCAGTATTTT.

V usage is TRBV5-4 and J usage is TRBJ1-1; the match to TRBD1 covers 9 bases. V lost 5 bases to trimming and J lost 2 bases; unmatched junction nucleotides: 10. Germline lookup yields CDR1 SGHNT and CDR2 YYREEE (reference sequence). CDR3 size: 16 residues. CDR3 in amino acids: CASSFDLGQGNTEAFF. The CDR3 DNA reads TGTGCCAGCAGTTTCGATCTGGGACAGGGAAACACTGAAGCTTTCTTT.

This clone was picked up one time. The V and J genes are TRBV7-8 and TRBJ2-1; D possibly corresponds to TRBD1 (6 bases). V was trimmed by 5 bases and J by 7 bases, leaving 15 bases between them. Germline V gene data show CDR1 as SGHVS and CDR2 as FQNEAQ. The CDR3 consists of 14 residues. The CDR3, as DNA: TGTGCCAGCAGCCTGGGGGCGGGCGGGAATGAGCAGTTCTTC. Protein sequence: CASSLGAGGNEQFF.

The chain couples TRBV6-5 to TRBJ1-1, with a possible D match to TRBD1 (5 bases). Germline CDR1 is MNHEY and CDR2 is SVGAGI. Trimming pared 2 bases from V and 2 bases from J, leaving 9 bases between. This CDR3 contains 14 residues. The DNA of the CDR3 is TGTGCCAGCAGTTACCAAGGGGTTAACACTGAAGCTTTCTTT. Translated: CASSYQGVNTEAFF.

The CDR3 sequence: CASTPPANEKLFF. The DNA for the CDR3 is TGTGCCAGCACCCCGCCCGCGAATGAAAAACTGTTTTTT. This rearrangement joins TRBV7-9 to TRBJ1-4; D remains unclear. The CDR3 totals 13 residues. V lost 7 bases and J lost 5, with 11 bases in between. Germline lookup yields CDR1 SEHNR and CDR2 FQNEAQ (reference sequence).

The V gene is TRBV5-1, the J gene TRBJ1-1, with D tentatively TRBD1 (5 bases). The CDR3 covers 14 residues. Per germline, CDR1 SGHRS and CDR2 YFSETQ. Between the trimmed V and J ends, which lost 0 bases and 7 bases, there was a span of 13 bases. CDR3 in DNA: TGCGCCAGCAGCTTGGAAGGGGCAACCGGTGAAGCTTTCTTT. It is translated as CASSLEGATGEAFF.

The V and J genes are TRBV29-1 and TRBJ2-3, with 11 bases fitting TRBD2. CDR3 length: 14 amino acids. From germline, CDR1 is SQVTM and CDR2 ANQGSEA. The J segment lost 4 bases and the V segment lost 4 bases, leaving 4 bases of the junction unmatched. The CDR3 loop is CSVVIAGGPDTQYF. Written as DNA, the CDR3 is TGCAGCGTTGTGATAGCGGGGGGGCCAGATACGCAGTATTTT.

The chain links TRBV11-2 to TRBJ2-5; 7 positions match TRBD2. The length of the CDR3 is 14 residues. With 3 bases clipped from V and 4 bases from J, the junction kept 5 bases outside the gene matches. The germline V gene has CDR1 SGHAT and CDR2 FQNNGV. As DNA, the CDR3 is TGTGCCAGCAGCTTGCCGGGAGGACCAGAGACCCAGTACTTC. This sequence encodes CASSLPGGPETQYF.

This sequence joins TRBV9 and TRBJ2-3; D is possibly TRBD2 (5 bases). Germline values: CDR1 SGDLS, CDR2 YYNGEE. Trimming stripped 5 bases from V and 1 base from J, with 11 bases between. The CDR3 sequence is 14 residues long. Here the CDR3 reads CASSRGEGTDTQYF. The CDR3 DNA reads as TGTGCCAGCAGTCGGGGTGAGGGCACAGATACGCAGTATTTT.

The V and J genes are TRBV7-6 and TRBJ2-1, with 9 positions matching TRBD2. V dropped 3 bases and J dropped 7; count of bases not matched to a gene: 7. CDR3 length equals 15 residues. Germline values: CDR1 SGHVS, CDR2 FNYEAQ. In nucleotides, the CDR3 is TGTGCCAGCAGCTTGGTTGCGGGAGGGCCTAATGAGCAGTTCTTC. Protein: CASSLVAGGPNEQFF.

The chain couples TRBV5-4 to TRBJ2-1, with TRBD2 identical over 12 bases. Germline CDR1 is SGHNT and CDR2 is YYREEE (reference sequence). V shed 0 bases and J 6 bases; nucleotides not matched to a gene: 10. The CDR3 covers 18 residues. The CDR3 sequence: CASSLGTSGAGDFNEQFF. The CDR3 DNA sequence: TGTGCCAGCAGCTTGGGGACTAGCGGGGCCGGGGATTTCAATGAGCAGTTCTTC.

The V call is TRBV7-9, the J call TRBJ1-2; D gene unclear. Deletions cut 3 bases from V and 4 bases from J, with 6 bases between. This CDR3 contains 12 residues. CDR1 SEHNR and CDR2 FQNEAQ come from the germline V gene (reference sequence). CDR3 sequence reads: CASSLGSYGYTF. The DNA of the CDR3 is TGTGCCAGCAGCTTGGGCAGCTATGGCTACACCTTC.

The gene calls are TRBV28 and TRBJ2-5; 7 bases align to TRBD1. Trimming removed 7 bases from V and 5 bases from J; junction bases left unmatched: 13. This CDR3 region has 15 residues. Germline CDR1 is MDHEN and CDR2 is SYDVKM. The CDR3 region has the DNA TGTGCCAGCACTCGAACTCGACAGGGAAGGGAGACCCAGTACTTC. Translation gives CASTRTRQGRETQYF.

This chain connects TRBV13 to TRBJ2-2, with TRBD2 identical over 12 bases. Looked up from germline, CDR1 is PRHDT and CDR2 is FYEKMQ (reference sequence). The CDR3 contains 14 residues. V trimming: 4 bases; J trimming: 7 bases; junction bases outside the gene matches: 1. The CDR3, as DNA: TGTGCCAGCAGCTCGGGACTAGCGGGCGGGGAGCTGTTTTTT. It encodes CASSSGLAGGELFF.

V and J are TRBV7-9 and TRBJ1-2, with TRBD1 identical over 12 bases. Germline loops: CDR1 SEHNR, CDR2 FQNEAQ (reference sequence). This CDR3 comprises 15 residues. V shed 5 bases, J shed 5 bases, and the junction held 6 bases outside the gene matches. The CDR3, as DNA: TGTGCCAGCAGCAGGGGACAGGGGGCGTTATATGGCTACACCTTC. It encodes CASSRGQGALYGYTF.

The gene calls are TRBV7-9 and TRBJ2-4, with D possibly being TRBD2 (5 bases). Germline CDR1 SEHNR, CDR2 FQNEAQ (reference sequence). CDR3 size: 13 residues. V shed 7 bases and J shed 7 bases, with 14 bases lying between them. The chain's CDR3 is CASTGEASNIQYF. Here the CDR3 DNA reads TGTGCCAGCACCGGGGAAGCCTCGAACATTCAGTACTTC.

J is TRBJ2-5 and V is TRBV5-1; 8 nucleotides align to TRBD2. CDR1 is SGHRS, CDR2 YFSETQ, per germline. The CDR3 contains 13 residues. V dropped 0 bases and J dropped 5; count of bases not matched to a gene: 0. The CDR3 is CASSLGLAETQYF. The CDR3 coding sequence is TGCGCCAGCAGCTTGGGACTAGCGGAGACCCAGTACTTC.